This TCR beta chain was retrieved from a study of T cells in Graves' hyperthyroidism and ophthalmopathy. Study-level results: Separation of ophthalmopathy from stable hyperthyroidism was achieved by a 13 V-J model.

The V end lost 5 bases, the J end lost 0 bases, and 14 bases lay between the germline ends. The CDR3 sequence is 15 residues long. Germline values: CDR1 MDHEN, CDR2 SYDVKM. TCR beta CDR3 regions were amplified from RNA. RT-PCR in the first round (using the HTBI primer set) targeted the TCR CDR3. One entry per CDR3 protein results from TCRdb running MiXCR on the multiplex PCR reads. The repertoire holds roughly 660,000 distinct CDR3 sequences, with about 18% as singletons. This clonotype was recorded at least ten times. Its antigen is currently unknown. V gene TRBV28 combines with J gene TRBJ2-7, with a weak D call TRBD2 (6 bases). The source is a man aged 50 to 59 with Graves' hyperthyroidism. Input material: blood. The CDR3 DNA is TGTGCCAGCAGTGTGTCGCGGGGATACTCCTACGAGCAGTACTTC. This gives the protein CASSVSRGYSYEQYF.